This TCR beta chain was captured by sequencing in a study of blood T cell repertoires in COVID-19. Repertoires were generated with immunoSEQ multiplex PCR, while TCRdb's copy carries only in-frame clones and drops some. The sample contains 200,000 or so clones, 75% to 90% of which appear only once. The CDR3 contains 13 residues. V shed 6 bases and J shed 5 bases, with 14 bases lying between them. The germline V gene has CDR1 GTSNPN and CDR2 SVGIG (reference sequence). The sequencing input was peripheral blood. The receptor was isolated from a woman aged 40-49 years with acute or convalescent COVID-19. This rearrangement joins TRBV30 to TRBJ2-1; D is uncertain. The CDR3 loop is CACTDWRDNEQFF. In DNA, the CDR3 is TGTGCCTGTACCGACTGGAGAGACAATGAGCAGTTCTTC.